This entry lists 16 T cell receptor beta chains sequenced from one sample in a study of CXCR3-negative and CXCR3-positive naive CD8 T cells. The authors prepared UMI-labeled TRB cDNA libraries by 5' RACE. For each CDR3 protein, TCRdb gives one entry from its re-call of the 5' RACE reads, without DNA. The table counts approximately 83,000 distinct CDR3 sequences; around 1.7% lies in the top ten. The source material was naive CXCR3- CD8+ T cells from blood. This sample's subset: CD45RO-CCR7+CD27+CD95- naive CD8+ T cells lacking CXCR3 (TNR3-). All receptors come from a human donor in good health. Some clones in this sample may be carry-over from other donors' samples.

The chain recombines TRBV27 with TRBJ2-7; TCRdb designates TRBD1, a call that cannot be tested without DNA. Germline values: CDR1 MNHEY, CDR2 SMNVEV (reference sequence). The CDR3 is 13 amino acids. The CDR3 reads CASRPGQNYEQYF.

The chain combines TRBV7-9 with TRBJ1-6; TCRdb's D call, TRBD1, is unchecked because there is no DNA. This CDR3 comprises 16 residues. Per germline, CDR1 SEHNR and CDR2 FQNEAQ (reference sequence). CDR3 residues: CASSLDPGTGNSPLHF.

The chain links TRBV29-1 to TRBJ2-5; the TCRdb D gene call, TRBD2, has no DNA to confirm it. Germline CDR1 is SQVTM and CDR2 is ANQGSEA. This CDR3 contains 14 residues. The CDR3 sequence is CSAVVMAHQETQYF. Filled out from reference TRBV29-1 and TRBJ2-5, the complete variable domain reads SAVISQKPSRDICQRGTSLTIQCQVDSQVTMMFWYRQQPGQSLTLIATANQGSEATYESGFVIDKFPISRPNLTFSTLTVSNMSPEDSSIYLCSAVVMAHQETQYFGPGTRLLVL.

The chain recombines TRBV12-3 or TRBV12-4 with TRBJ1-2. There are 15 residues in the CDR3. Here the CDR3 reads CASSLTVTQDYGYTF.

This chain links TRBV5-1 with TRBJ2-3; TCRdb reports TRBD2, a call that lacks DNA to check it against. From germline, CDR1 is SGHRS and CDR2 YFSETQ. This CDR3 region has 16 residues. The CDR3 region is CASSPGLAGAEDTQYF.

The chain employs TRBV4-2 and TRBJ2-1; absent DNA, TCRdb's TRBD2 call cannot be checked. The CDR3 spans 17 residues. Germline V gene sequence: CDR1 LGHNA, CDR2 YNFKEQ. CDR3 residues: CASSQEVAGGLYNEQFF.

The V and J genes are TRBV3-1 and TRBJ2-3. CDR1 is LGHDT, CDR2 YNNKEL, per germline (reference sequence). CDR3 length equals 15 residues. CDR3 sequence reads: CASSQGLRRADTQYF.

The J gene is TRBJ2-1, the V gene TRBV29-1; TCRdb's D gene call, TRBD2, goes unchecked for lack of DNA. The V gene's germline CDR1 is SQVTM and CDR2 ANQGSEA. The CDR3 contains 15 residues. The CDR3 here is CSVEGWDLLTTEQFF.

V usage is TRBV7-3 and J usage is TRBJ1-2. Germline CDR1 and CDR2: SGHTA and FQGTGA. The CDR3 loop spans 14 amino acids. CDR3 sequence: CASSLIPDRGGYTF.

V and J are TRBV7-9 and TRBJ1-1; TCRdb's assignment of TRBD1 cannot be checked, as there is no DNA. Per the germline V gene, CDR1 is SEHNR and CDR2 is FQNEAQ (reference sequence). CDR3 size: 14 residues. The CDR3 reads CASSPGSGTGEAFF.

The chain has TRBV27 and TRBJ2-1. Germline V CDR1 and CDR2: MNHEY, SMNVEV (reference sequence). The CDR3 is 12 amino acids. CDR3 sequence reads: CASSLPHNEQFF.

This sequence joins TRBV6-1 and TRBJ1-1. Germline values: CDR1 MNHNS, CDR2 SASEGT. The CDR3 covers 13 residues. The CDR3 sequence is CASSEASLGEAFF.

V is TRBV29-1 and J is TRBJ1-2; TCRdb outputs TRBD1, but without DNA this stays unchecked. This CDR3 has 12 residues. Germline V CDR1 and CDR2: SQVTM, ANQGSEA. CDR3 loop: CSAGSESYGYTF.

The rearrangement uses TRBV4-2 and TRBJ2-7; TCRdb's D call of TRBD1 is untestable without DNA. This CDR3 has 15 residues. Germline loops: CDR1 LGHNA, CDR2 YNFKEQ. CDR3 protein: CASSQEPGDNYEQYF.

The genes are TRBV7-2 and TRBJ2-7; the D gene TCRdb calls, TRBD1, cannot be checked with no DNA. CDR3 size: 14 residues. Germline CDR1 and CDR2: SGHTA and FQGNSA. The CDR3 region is CASSLGVGPYEQYF.

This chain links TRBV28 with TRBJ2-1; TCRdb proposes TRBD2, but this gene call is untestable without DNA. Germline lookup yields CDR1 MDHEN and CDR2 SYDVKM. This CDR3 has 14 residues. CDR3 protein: CASSYLRVRAEQFF.